The T cell receptor (beta chain) described here comes from a study of radiotherapy plus CTLA-4 blockade in lung cancer. Points from the study as a whole: It was early blood T cell clone dynamics, with interferon-beta, that reportedly best predicted response. After radiotherapy and ipilimumab, tumor-derived clones expanded in peripheral blood.

Focal radiation plus CTLA-4 blockade with ipilimumab was administered to patients who had chemo-refractory metastatic non-small-cell lung cancer. Germline CDR1 and CDR2: LGHNA and YNFKEQ. The CDR3 consists of 16 residues. Trimming stripped 0 bases from V and 6 bases from J, with 15 bases between. Some clones are missing from TCRdb's copy, which holds only in-frame ones; the method was immunoSEQ multiplex PCR. Among some 64,000 clones listed, more than 70% were seen once. A note on this clone: Antigen: not known.

The chain combines TRBV4-2 with TRBJ1-5; D may be TRBD1 (5 bases). The TCR sequence derives from a human donor with non-small cell lung cancer whose response to radiotherapy plus ipilimumab could not be evaluated. Some clones in this sample may be carry-over from other donors' samples. This specimen consisted of peripheral blood, obtained from a patient treated with radiotherapy plus ipilimumab. The CDR3 loop reads CASSQEIGQGGQPQHF. CDR3 bases: TGTGCCAGCAGCCAAGAGATTGGGCAGGGAGGTCAGCCCCAGCATTTT.